Here is one T cell receptor (beta chain) with its context. The length of the CDR3 is 15 residues. V was pared by 4 bases and J by 1 base, with 12 bases between. CDR1 is LGHDT, CDR2 YNNKEL, per germline (reference sequence). This entry comes from a study of blood T cell repertoires in COVID-19. Study summary: Specimens from acute and convalescent COVID-19 originated in the United States, Italy and Spain. Nucleic acid was either cDNA or gDNA, and it came from T cells, B-cell-depleted T cells, or PBMCs.

Per the study methods: Cell counts per sample came from amplifying reference gene primers. Profiling relied on immunoSEQ multiplex PCR, and the TCRdb table lists in-frame clones only, not all of them. V and J calls and clone size are given by that table; D and trimming were obtained from the DNA. Among 200,000 to 250,000 clones listed, about nine tenths were seen once. This TCR came from a man aged 50 to 60 with acute or convalescent COVID-19. The chain recombines TRBV3-1 (or the pseudogene TRBV3-2) with TRBJ2-3, with TRBD1 as a possible D gene (6 bases). Sequences were obtained from peripheral blood. CDR3 sequence (DNA): TGTGCCAGCAGCCCTGGACAGCTACGCACAGATACGCAGTATTTT. As protein: CASSPGQLRTDTQYF.